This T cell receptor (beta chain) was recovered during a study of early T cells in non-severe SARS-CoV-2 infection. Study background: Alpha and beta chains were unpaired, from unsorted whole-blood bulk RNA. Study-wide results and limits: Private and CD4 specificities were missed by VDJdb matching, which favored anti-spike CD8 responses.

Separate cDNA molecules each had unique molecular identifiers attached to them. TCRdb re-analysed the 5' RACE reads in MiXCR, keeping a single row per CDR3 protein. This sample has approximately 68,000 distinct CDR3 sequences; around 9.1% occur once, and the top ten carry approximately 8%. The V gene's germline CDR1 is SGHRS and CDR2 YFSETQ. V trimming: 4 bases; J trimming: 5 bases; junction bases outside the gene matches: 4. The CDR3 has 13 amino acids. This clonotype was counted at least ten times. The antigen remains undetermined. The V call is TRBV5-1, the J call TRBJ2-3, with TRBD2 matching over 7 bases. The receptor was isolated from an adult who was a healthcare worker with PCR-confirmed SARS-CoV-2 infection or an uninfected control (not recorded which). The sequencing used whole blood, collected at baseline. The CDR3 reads CASSGGVGDTQYF. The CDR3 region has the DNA TGCGCCAGCAGCGGGGGGGTAGGAGATACGCAGTATTTT. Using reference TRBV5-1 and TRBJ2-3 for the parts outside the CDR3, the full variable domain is KAGVTQTPRYLIKTRGQQVTLSCSPISGHRSVSWYQQTPGQGLQFLFEYFSETQRNKGNFPGRFSGRQFSNSRSEMNVSTLELGDSALYLCASSGGVGDTQYFGPGTRLTVL.